Here is one T cell receptor (beta chain) with its context. This clonotype was recorded a few times. Its antigen is not yet known. The sample holds no much larger clone one base away, and base qualities are not on file. Data came from an Illumina NovaSeq 6000. cDNA libraries for TCRalpha and TCRbeta were prepared by 5'RACE using constant-segment primers, with sample barcodes and unique molecular identifiers added. Trizol reagent was used to extract RNA from every sample. The libraries were amplified in two PCR steps, and the second step added a second sample barcode and Illumina TruSeq adapters. Libraries were sequenced on an Illumina NovaSeq with 2 x 150 bp paired-end reads. The original pipeline was this. With migec v1.2.7, reads were demultiplexed and then collapsed into UMI-guided consensus sequences. Using mixcr v2.1.11, UMI consensuses were aligned to TRA and TRB V and J templates and then assembled into clonotypes. A clonotype was counted as expanded or contracted only if both edgeR and NoisET called the change significant, with noise models trained on biological replicates. For edgeR calls, the thresholds were a false discovery rate-adjusted p below 0.01 and a log2 fold-change of 1. PCA with hierarchical clustering of max-normalized trajectories of the 1000 most abundant clonotypes was used as exploratory dynamics analysis. Each responding clone was given a CD4 or CD8 phenotype based on the CD4+ and CD8+ repertoires, which had been sequenced separately. TCRdb reran the public reads through fastp at Q25 and MiXCR, keeping productive beta chains. One record per CDR3 amino acid sequence lists the most common genes and DNA. The V and J calls follow TCRdb's processing rather than the paper's. Counted in this sample were tens of thousands of distinct CDR3 sequences; roughly 12% of them appeared once. The top ten clones comprise approximately 23% of the sample.

The data were taken from a study of T-cell memory formation after mild COVID-19 (dated by TCRdb to about 2021). About the investigation overall: TCR sequence clusters from the two donors were found to be largely donor specific. T-cell clones expanding and contracting after mild COVID-19 in two donors were tracked by longitudinal TCRalpha and TCRbeta repertoire sequencing. The cohort comprised two young, previously healthy adult volunteers, one female and one male.

The cysteine opens and the phenylalanine closes a CDR3 of 18 amino acids. The DNA shown is the 54-base CDR3, in frame from base 1. CDR1 SGHTA and CDR2 FQGTGA were looked up in the germline V gene. A distance of 14 bases separates the germline ends of V and J, which lose 2 bases and 0 bases respectively. Broad study findings and their caveats: Only a couple of mild cases were covered in the study, and larger cohorts including severe cases with pre-infection samples were considered necessary. Some responding clones were detected in pre-infection memory, which suggested that pre-existing cross-reactive memory T cells had joined the SARS-CoV-2 response. Clones that contracted from day 15 to 85 showed balanced CD4/CD8 phenotypes, whereas a second wave of clones that expanded from day 15 to 37 leaned towards CD4+. Whether the second-wave clones peaking on day 37 were SARS-CoV-2 specific was not confirmed. Contracting CD4+ clones turned up mainly in the CM and EM memory subsets, whereas EMRA was where CD8+ clones were enriched.

PBMCs were isolated by Ficoll-Paque density gradient centrifugation. Source material: PBMCs or a T cell subset sorted from them (not recorded which). The sequence is built from TRBV7-3 and TRBJ2-6; TRBD1 might be the D gene, on 6 matching bases. The sequence was obtained from a man younger than 30 who had mild COVID-19 (a few samples of this study predate the infection). The sample titles of this study are shuffled in the database, so cell type and time point are left out; the donor was told from shared clones. The CDR3 region reads CASSLVATGFSGANVLTF. The sequenced DNA: TGTGCCAGCAGCTTAGTCGCAACAGGGTTCTCTGGGGCCAACGTCCTGACTTTC.